This T cell receptor (beta chain) was captured by sequencing in a study of blood T cell repertoires in COVID-19. Study at large: Donors in the United States, Italy and Spain gave samples during acute or convalescent COVID-19.

Germline V gene lookup returns CDR1 SGHRS and CDR2 YFSETQ. Trimming removed 6 bases from V and 5 bases from J, with 20 bases in between. CDR3 size: 15 residues. Assay used: immunoSEQ multiplex PCR; TCRdb lists only in-frame clones, some missing. The table lists roughly 250,000 clones, under 95% of them singletons. Material: PBMCs or T cells enriched from blood (not recorded which). The J gene is TRBJ1-2, the V gene TRBV5-1; D call uncertain. This TCR was recovered from a woman in her late teens or twenties who had recovered from COVID-19. The DNA for the CDR3 is TGCGCCAGCAACCTACGTGCGGGGTACCCGTATGGCTACACCTTC. Protein sequence: CASNLRAGYPYGYTF. The full variable domain, with the rest looked up from reference TRBV5-1 and TRBJ1-2, is KAGVTQTPRYLIKTRGQQVTLSCSPISGHRSVSWYQQTPGQGLQFLFEYFSETQRNKGNFPGRFSGRQFSNSRSEMNVSTLELGDSALYLCASNLRAGYPYGYTFGSGTRLTVV.